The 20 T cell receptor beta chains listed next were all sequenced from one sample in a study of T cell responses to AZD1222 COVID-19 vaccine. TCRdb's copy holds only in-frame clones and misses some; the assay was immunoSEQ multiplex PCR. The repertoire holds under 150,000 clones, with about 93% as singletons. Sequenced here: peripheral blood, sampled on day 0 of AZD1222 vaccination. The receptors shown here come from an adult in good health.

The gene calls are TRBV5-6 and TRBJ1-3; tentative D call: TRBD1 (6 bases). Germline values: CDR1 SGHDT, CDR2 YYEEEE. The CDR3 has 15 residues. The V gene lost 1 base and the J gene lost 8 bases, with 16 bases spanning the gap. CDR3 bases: TGTGCCAGCAGCTTGCTGCCGGGACAACCCGACACCATATATTTT. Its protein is CASSLLPGQPDTIYF. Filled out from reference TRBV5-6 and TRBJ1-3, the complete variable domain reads DAGVTQSPTHLIKTRGQQVTLRCSPKSGHDTVSWYQQALGQGPQFIFQYYEEEERQRGNFPDRFSGHQFPNYSSELNVNALLLGDSALYLCASSLLPGQPDTIYFGEGSWLTVV.

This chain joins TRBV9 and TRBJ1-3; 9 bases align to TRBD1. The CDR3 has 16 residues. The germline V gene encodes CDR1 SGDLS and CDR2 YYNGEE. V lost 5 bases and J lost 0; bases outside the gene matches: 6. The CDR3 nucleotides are TGTGCCAGCAGACCGGGACAGGGAGGCTCTGGAAACACCATATATTTT. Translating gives CASRPGQGGSGNTIYF.

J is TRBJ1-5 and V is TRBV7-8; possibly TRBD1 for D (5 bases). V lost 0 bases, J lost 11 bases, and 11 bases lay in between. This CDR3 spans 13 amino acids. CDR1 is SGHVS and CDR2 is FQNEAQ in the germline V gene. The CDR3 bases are TGTGCCAGCAGCTTAGCCGGCCCGGGGGCCCAGCATTTT. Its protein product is CASSLAGPGAQHF.

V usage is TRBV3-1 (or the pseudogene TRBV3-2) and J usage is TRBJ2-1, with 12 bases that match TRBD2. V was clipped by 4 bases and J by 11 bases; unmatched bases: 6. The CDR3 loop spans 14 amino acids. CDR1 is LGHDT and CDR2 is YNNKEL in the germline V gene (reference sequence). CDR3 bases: TGTGCCAGCAGCCGGGCTAGCGGGGGGGCCAAGCAGTTCTTC. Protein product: CASSRASGGAKQFF.

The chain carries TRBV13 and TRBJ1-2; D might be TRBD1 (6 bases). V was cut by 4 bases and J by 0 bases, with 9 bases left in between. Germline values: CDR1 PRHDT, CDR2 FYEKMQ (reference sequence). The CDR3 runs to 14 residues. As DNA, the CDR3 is TGTGCCAGCAGCTCACAGGGCCCTAACTATGGCTACACCTTC. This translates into CASSSQGPNYGYTF.

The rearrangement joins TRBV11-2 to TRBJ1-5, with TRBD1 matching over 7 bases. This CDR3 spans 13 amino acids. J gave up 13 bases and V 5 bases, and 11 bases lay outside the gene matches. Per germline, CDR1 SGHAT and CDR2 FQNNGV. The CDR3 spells CASSELRQGRQHF. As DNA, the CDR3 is TGTGCCAGCAGCGAGCTACGACAGGGACGACAGCATTTT.

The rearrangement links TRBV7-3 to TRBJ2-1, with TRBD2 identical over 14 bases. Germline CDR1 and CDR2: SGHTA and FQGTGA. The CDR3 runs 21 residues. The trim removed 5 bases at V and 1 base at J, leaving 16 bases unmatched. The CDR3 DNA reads TGTGCCAGCAGCATAGTCCCAACGACTAGCGGGGGGGCTCGGTCCTACAATGAGCAGTTCTTC. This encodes CASSIVPTTSGGARSYNEQFF. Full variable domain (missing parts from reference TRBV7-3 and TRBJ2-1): GAGVSQTPSNKVTEKGKYVELRCDPISGHTALYWYRQSLGQGPEFLIYFQGTGAADDSGLPNDRFFAVRPEGSVSTLKIQRTERGDSAVYLCASSIVPTTSGGARSYNEQFFGPGTRLTVL.

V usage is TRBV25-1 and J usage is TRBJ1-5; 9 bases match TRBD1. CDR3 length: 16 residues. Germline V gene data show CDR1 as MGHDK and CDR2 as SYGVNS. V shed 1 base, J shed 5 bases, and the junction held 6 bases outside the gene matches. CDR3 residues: CASSESGTGKDQPQHF. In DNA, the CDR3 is TGTGCCAGCAGTGAATCCGGGACAGGGAAGGATCAGCCCCAGCATTTT.

In DNA, the CDR3 is TGTGCCAGCAGCGTAGCCGGGCAGGTCGGATATGAAGCTTTCTTT. This encodes CASSVAGQVGYEAFF. V is TRBV9 and J is TRBJ1-1, with D unclear. The CDR3 is made up of 15 amino acids. CDR1 and CDR2 (germline): SGDLS, YYNGEE. V shed 0 bases and J shed 7 bases, with 16 bases lying between them. Combining the CDR3 with reference TRBV9 and TRBJ1-1 gives the whole variable domain DSGVTQTPKHLITATGQRVTLRCSPRSGDLSVYWYQQSLDQGLQFLIQYYNGEERAKGNILERFSAQQFPDLHSELNLSSLELGDSALYFCASSVAGQVGYEAFFGQGTRLTVV.

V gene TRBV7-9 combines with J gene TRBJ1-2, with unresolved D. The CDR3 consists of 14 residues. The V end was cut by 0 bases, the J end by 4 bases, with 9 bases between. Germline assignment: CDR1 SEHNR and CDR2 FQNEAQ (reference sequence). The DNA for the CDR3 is TGTGCCAGCAGCTTAGCGCGACACACCTATGGCTACACCTTC. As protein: CASSLARHTYGYTF.

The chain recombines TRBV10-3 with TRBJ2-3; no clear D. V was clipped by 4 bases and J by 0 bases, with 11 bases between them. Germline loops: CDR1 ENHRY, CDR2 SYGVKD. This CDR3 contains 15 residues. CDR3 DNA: TGTGCCATCAGTGTTGGTCATCTTAGCACAGATACGCAGTATTTT. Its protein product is CAISVGHLSTDTQYF.

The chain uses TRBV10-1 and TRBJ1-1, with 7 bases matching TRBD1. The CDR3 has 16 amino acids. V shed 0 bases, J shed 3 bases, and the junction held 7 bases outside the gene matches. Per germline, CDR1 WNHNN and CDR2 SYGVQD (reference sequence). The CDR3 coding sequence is TGCGCCAGCAGTGAGTCAGGGGGCAGGGGAGACACTGAAGCTTTCTTT. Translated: CASSESGGRGDTEAFF.

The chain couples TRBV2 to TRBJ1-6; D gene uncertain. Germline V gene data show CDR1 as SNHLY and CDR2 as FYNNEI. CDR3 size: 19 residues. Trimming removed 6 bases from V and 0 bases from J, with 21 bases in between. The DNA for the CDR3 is TGTGCCAGCAGATCCCAGAGGACCCGAACGAGCTCCTATAATTCACCCCTCCACTTT. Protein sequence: CASRSQRTRTSSYNSPLHF.

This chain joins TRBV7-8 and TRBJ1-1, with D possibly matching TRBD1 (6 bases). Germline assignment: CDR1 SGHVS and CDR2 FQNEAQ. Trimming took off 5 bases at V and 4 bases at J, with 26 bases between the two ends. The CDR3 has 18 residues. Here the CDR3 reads CASSGFNRVIGRGTEAFF. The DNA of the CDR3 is TGTGCCAGCAGCGGCTTTAACAGGGTAATAGGTAGGGGCACTGAAGCTTTCTTT.

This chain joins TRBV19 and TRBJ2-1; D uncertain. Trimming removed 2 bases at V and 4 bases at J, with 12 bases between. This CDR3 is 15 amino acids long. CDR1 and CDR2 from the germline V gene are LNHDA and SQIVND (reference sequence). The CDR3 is CASSIIGYIYNEQFF. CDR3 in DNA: TGTGCCAGTAGTATAATTGGGTACATTTACAATGAGCAGTTCTTC.

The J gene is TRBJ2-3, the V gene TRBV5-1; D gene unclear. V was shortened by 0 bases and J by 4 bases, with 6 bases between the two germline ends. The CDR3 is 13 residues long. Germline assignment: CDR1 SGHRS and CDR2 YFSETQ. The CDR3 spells CASSLARSDTQYF. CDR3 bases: TGCGCCAGCAGCTTGGCACGATCAGATACGCAGTATTTT.

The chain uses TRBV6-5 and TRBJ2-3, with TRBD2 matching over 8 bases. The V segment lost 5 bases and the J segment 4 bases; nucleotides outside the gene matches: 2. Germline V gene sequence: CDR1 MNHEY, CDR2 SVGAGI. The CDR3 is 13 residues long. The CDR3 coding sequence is TGTGCCAGCAGTCAGGGACTAGCAGATACGCAGTATTTT. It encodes CASSQGLADTQYF.

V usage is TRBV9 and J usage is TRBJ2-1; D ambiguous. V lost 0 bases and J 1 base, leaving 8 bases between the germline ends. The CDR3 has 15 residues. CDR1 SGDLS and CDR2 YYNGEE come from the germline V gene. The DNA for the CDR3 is TGTGCCAGCAGCGTAGTGGGGTTGTCCTACAATGAGCAGTTCTTC. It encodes CASSVVGLSYNEQFF.

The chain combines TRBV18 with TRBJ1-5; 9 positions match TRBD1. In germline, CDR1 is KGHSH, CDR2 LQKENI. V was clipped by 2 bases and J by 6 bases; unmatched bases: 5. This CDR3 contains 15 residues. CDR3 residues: CASSPIQGAGQPQHF. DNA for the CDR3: TGTGCCAGCTCACCAATACAGGGGGCGGGTCAGCCCCAGCATTTT.

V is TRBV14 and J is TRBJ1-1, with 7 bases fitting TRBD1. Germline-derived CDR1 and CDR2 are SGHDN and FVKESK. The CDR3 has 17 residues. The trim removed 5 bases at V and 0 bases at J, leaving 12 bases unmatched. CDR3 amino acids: CASSFRTGLPLNTEAFF. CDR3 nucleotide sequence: TGTGCCAGCAGCTTCAGGACAGGCCTCCCCCTGAACACTGAAGCTTTCTTT.